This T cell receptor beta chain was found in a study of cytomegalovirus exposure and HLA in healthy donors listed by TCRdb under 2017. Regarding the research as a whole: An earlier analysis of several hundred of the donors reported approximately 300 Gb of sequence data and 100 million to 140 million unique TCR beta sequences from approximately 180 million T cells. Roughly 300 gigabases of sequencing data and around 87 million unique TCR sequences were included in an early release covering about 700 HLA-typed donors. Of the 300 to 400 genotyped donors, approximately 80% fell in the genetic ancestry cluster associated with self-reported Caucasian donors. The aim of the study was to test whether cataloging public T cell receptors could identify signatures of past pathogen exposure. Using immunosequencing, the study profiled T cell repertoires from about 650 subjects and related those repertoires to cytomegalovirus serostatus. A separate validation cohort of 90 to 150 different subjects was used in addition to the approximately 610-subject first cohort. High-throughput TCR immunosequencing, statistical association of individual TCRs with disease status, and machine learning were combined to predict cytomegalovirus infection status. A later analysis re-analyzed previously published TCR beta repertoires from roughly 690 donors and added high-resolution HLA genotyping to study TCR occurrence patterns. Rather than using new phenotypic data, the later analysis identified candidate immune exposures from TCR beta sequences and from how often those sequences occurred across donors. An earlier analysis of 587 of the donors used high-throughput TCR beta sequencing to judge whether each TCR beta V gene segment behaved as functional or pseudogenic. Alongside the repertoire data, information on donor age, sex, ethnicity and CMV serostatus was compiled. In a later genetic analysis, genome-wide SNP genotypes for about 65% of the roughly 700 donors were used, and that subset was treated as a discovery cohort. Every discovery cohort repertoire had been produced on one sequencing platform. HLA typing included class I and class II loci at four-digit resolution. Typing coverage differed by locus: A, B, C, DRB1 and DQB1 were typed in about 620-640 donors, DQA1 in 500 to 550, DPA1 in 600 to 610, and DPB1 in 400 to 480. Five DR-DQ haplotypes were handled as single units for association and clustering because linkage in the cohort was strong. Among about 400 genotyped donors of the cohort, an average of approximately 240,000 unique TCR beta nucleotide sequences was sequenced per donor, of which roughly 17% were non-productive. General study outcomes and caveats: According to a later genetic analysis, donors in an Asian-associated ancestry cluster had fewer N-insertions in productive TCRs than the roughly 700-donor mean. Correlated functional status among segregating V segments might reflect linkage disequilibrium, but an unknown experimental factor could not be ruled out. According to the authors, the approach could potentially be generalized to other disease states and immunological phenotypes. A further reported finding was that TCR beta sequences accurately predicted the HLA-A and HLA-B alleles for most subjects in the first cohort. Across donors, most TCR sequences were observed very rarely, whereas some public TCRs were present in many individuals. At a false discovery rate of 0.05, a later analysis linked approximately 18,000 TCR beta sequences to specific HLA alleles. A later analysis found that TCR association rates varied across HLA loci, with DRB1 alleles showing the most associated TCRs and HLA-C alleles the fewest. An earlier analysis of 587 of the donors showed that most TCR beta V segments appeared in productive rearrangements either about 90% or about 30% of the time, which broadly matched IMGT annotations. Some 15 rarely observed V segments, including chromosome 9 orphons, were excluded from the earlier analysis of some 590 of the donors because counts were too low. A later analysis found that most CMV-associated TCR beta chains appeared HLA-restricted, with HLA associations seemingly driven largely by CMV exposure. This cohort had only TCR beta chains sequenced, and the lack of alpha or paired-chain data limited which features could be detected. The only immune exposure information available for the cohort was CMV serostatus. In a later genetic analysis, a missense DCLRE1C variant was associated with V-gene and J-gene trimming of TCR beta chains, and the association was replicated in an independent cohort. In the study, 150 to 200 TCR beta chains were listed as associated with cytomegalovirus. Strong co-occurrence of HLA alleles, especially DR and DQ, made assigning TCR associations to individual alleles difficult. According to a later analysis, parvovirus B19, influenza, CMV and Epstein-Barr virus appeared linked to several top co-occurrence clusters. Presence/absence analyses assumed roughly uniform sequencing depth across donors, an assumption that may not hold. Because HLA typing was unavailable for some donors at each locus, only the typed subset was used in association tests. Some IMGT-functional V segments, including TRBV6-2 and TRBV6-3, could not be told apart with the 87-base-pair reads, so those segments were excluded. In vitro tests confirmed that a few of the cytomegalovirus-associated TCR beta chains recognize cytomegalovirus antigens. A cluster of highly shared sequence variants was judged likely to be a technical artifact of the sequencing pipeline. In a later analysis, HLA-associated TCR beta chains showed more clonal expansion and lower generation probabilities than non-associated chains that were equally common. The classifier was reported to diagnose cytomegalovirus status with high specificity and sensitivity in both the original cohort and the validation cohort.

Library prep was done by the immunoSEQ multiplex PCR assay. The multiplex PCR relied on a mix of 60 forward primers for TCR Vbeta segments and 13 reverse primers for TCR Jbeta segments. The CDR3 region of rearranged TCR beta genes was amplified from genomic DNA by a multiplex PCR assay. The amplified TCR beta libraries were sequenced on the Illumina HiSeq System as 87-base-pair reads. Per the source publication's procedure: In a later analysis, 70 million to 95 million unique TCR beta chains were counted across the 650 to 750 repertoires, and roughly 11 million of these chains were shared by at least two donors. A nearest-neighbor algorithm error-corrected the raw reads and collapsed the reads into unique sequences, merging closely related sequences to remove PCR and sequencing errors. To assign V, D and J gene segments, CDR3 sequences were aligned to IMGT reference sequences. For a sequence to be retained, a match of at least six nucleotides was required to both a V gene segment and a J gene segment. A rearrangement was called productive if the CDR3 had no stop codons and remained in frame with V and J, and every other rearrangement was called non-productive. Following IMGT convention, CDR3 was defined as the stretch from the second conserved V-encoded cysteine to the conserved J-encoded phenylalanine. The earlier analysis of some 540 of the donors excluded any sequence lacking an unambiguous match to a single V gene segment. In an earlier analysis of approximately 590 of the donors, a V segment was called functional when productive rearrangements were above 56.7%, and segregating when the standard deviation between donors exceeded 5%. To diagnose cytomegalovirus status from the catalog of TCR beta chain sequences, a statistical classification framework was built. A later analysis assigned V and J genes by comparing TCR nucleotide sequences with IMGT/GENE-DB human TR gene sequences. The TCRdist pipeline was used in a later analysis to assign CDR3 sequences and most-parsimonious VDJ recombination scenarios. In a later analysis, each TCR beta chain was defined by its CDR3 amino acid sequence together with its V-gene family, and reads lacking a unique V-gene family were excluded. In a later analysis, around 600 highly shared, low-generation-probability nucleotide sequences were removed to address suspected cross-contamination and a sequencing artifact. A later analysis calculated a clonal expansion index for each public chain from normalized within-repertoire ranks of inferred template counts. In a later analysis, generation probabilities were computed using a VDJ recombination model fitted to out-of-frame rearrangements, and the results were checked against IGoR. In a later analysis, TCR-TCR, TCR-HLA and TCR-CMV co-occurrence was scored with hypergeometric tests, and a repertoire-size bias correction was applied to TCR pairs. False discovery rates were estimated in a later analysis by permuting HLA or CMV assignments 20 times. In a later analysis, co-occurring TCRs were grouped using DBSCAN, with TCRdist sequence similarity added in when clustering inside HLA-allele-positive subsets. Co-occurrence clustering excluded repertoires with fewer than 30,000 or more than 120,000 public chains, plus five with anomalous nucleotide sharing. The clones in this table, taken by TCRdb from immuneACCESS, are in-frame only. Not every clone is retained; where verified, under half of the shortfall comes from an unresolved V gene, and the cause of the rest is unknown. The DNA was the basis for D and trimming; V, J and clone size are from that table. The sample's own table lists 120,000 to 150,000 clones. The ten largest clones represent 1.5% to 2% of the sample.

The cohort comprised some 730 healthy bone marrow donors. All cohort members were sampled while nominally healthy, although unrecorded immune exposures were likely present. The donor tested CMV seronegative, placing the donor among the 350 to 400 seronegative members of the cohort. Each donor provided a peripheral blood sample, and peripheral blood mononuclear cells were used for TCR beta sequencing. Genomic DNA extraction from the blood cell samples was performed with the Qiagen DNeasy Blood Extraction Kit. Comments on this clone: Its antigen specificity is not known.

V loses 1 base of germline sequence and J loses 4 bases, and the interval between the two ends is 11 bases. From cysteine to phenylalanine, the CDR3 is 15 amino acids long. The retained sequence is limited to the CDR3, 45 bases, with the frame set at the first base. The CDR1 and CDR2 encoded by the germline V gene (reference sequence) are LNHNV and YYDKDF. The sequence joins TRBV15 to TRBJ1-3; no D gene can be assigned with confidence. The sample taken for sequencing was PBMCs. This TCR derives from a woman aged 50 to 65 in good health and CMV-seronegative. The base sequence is TGTGCCACCAGCAGAGCGGCAGGCAAAGGAAACACCATATATTTT. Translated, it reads CATSRAAGKGNTIYF.